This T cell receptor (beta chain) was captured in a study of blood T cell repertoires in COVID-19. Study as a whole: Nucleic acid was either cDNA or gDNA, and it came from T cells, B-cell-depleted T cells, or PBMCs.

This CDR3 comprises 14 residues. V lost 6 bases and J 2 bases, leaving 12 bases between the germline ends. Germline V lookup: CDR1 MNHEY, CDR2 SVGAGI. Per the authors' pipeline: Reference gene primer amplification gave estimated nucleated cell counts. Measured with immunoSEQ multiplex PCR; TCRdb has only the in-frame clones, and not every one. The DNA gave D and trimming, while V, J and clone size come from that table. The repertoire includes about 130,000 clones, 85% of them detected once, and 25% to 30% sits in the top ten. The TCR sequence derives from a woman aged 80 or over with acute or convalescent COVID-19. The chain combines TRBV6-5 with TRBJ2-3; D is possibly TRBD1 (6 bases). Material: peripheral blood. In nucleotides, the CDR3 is TGTGCCAGCAGCCGGGACACCATCACAGATACGCAGTATTTT. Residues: CASSRDTITDTQYF.